The 32 T cell receptor beta chains given below trace back to one sample, sequenced in a study of cytomegalovirus exposure and HLA in healthy donors. A multiplex PCR was run with 60 Vbeta primers and 13 Jbeta primers. Produced via immunoSEQ multiplex PCR; TCRdb's table is partial and in-frame only. The sample carries under 200,000 clones, around three quarters recorded once. Sequencing input: PBMCs. These receptors were obtained from a woman between 25 and 40 years old in good health and CMV-seronegative.

The chain employs TRBV7-8 and TRBJ2-1; TRBD1 matches at 9 bases. The CDR3 is 14 residues long. V lost 6 bases to trimming and J lost 7 bases; unmatched junction nucleotides: 7. Germline values: CDR1 SGHVS, CDR2 FQNEAQ. CDR3 DNA: TGTGCCAGCAGGAGGACAGGGGCAAGTAATGAGCAGTTCTTC. Amino acid sequence: CASRRTGASNEQFF.

The chain couples TRBV7-9 to TRBJ1-1; D ambiguous. The CDR3 loop spans 13 amino acids. The germline V and J ends were trimmed by 5 bases and 1 base, with 8 bases remaining between them. The V gene's germline CDR1 is SEHNR and CDR2 FQNEAQ (reference sequence). The CDR3 loop is CASSTVRNTEAFF. CDR3 nucleotide sequence: TGTGCCAGCAGCACGGTCCGGAACACTGAAGCTTTCTTT.

The chain employs TRBV18 and TRBJ2-3, with D perhaps TRBD1 (6 bases). Germline V gene data show CDR1 as KGHSH and CDR2 as LQKENI. V gave up 6 bases and J gave up 0 bases, with 16 bases separating them. The CDR3 sequence is 16 residues long. The CDR3 spells CASSLNGQTSTDTQYF. Written as DNA, the CDR3 is TGTGCCAGCTCCCTAAATGGACAGACTAGCACAGATACGCAGTATTTT.

The table lists this clone with a few counts. The chain links TRBV5-5 to TRBJ2-1, with D uncertain. This CDR3 is 12 amino acids long. V dropped 3 bases and J dropped 8 bases, with 9 bases sitting between them. Germline V CDR1 and CDR2: SGHKS, YYEKEE (reference sequence). In DNA, the CDR3 is TGTGCCAGCAGCTCTCTGGAGTATGAGCAGTTCTTC. Translated, it gives CASSSLEYEQFF.

This sequence joins TRBV6-1 and TRBJ1-5, with D unresolved. This CDR3 spans 15 amino acids. The V gene's germline CDR1 is MNHNS and CDR2 SASEGT. The germline V and J ends were trimmed by 7 bases and 1 base, with 14 bases remaining between them. The CDR3 bases are TGTGCCAGCAAAGAGGGCGGGTTGAGCAATCAGCCCCAGCATTTT. Its protein product is CASKEGGLSNQPQHF.

This clone appeared a few times. The V and J genes are TRBV7-6 and TRBJ1-5; 10 nucleotides line up with TRBD1. Germline CDR1 reads SGHVS; CDR2 reads FNYEAQ. V was clipped by 1 base and J by 6 bases; unmatched bases: 6. The CDR3 has 16 residues. The CDR3 sequence: CASSLGGQGTSQPQHF. In DNA, the CDR3 is TGTGCCAGCAGCTTAGGGGGACAGGGGACGAGTCAGCCCCAGCATTTT. The full variable domain, its missing parts supplied by reference TRBV7-6 and TRBJ1-5, is GAGVSQSPRYKVTKRGQDVALRCDPISGHVSLYWYRQALGQGPEFLTYFNYEAQQDKSGLPNDRFSAERPEGSISTLTIQRTEQRDSAMYRCASSLGGQGTSQPQHFGDGTRLSIL.

This clone was seen a handful of times. The chain employs TRBV7-8 and TRBJ2-7, with D tentatively TRBD2 (6 bases). This CDR3 is 13 amino acids long. Germline-derived CDR1 and CDR2 are SGHVS and FQNEAQ. V was clipped by 7 bases and J by 2 bases, with 12 bases between them. Here the CDR3 reads CASTRGWAYEQYF. Here the CDR3 DNA reads TGTGCCAGCACTCGGGGGTGGGCCTACGAGCAGTACTTC. The full variable domain, completed using reference TRBV7-8 and TRBJ2-7, is GAGVSQSPRYKVAKRGQDVALRCDPISGHVSLFWYQQALGQGPEFLTYFQNEAQLDKSGLPSDRFFAERPEGSVSTLKIQRTQQEDSAVYLCASTRGWAYEQYFGPGTRLTVT.

This chain links TRBV5-1 with TRBJ1-1; D might be TRBD1 (5 bases). This CDR3 is 15 amino acids long. The germline V and J ends were trimmed by 0 bases and 0 bases, with 9 bases remaining between them. Germline values: CDR1 SGHRS, CDR2 YFSETQ. CDR3 amino acids: CASSLVPGVNTEAFF. The CDR3 nucleotides are TGCGCCAGCAGCTTGGTTCCGGGGGTGAACACTGAAGCTTTCTTT.

The chain combines TRBV30 with TRBJ2-7; 12 bases fit TRBD1. V was clipped by 2 bases and J by 5 bases; unmatched bases: 4. The CDR3 contains 14 residues. Per the germline V gene, CDR1 is GTSNPN and CDR2 is SVGIG (reference sequence). The CDR3 DNA follows: TGTGCCTGGAGTACCGGGACAGGGGGCGACGAGCAGTACTTC. It is translated as CAWSTGTGGDEQYF.

The rearrangement uses TRBV9 and TRBJ2-3, with 15 bases identical to TRBD2. This CDR3 comprises 20 residues. CDR1 SGDLS and CDR2 YYNGEE come from the germline V gene. V dropped 4 bases and J dropped 1; count of bases not matched to a gene: 13. CDR3 in DNA: TGTGCCAGCAGCCTCCTTGGACTAGCGGGGGGGGTATCCCGCACAGATACGCAGTATTTT. This sequence encodes CASSLLGLAGGVSRTDTQYF.

The CDR3 is CASSVYGNYGYTF. The DNA of the CDR3 is TGTGCCAGCAGTGTCTACGGGAACTATGGCTACACCTTC. This chain uses TRBV2 with TRBJ1-2; D not certain. There are 13 residues in the CDR3. Per the germline V gene, CDR1 is SNHLY and CDR2 is FYNNEI. Between the trimmed V and J ends, which lost 4 bases and 2 bases, there was a span of 8 bases.

The V gene is TRBV4-1, the J gene TRBJ1-1; 11 positions match TRBD1. Germline loops: CDR1 MGHRA, CDR2 YSYEKL. This CDR3 is 16 amino acids long. The V and J ends lost 1 base and 5 bases, in that order; junction bases with no gene match: 6. The CDR3, as DNA: TGCGCCAGCAGCCAAGTTAGAGGACAGGGGGCAACTGAAGCTTTCTTT. Protein sequence: CASSQVRGQGATEAFF.

The chain uses TRBV6-5 and TRBJ1-2; 7 bases agree with TRBD1. CDR1 is MNHEY and CDR2 is SVGAGI in the germline V gene. Losses at the gene ends were 7 bases for V and 8 bases for J; bases not matched to a gene: 13. The CDR3 has 14 residues. The CDR3 sequence is CASKKTGRSGGYTF. CDR3 nucleotide sequence: TGTGCCAGCAAAAAGACAGGGAGGTCGGGCGGCTACACCTTC.

The chain recombines TRBV7-9 with TRBJ1-1, with 7 bases fitting TRBD1. The V segment lost 1 base and the J segment 1 base; nucleotides outside the gene matches: 3. The germline CDR1 and CDR2 sequences are SEHNR and FQNEAQ (reference sequence). The length of the CDR3 is 15 residues. The CDR3 nucleotides are TGTGCCAGCAGCTTAGGGGGACAGAGGAACACTGAAGCTTTCTTT. This gives the protein CASSLGGQRNTEAFF.

This sequence joins TRBV7-6 and TRBJ2-4; 11 nucleotides agree with TRBD2. V was clipped by 1 base and J by 8 bases; unmatched bases: 4. The CDR3 has 15 residues. CDR1 SGHVS and CDR2 FNYEAQ come from the germline V gene. The CDR3 nucleotides are TGTGCCAGCAGCTTAGGTACTAGCGGGAGTGACATTCAGTACTTC. This codes for CASSLGTSGSDIQYF.

The chain recombines TRBV4-2 with TRBJ2-2; D is uncertain. V was cut by 0 bases and J by 3 bases, with 5 bases left in between. CDR1 LGHNA and CDR2 YNFKEQ come from the germline V gene. The CDR3 extends over 14 amino acids. The CDR3 loop is CASSQDRDTGELFF. DNA of the CDR3: TGTGCCAGCAGCCAAGATAGAGACACCGGGGAGCTGTTTTTT.

The chain links TRBV9 to TRBJ2-2, with 7 bases matching TRBD1. Germline V CDR1 and CDR2: SGDLS, YYNGEE. The V gene end was trimmed by 0 bases and the J gene end by 7 bases; junction bases not matched to a gene: 6. This CDR3 contains 15 residues. This chain's CDR3 is CASSVDRGGIGELFF. The DNA of the CDR3 is TGTGCCAGCAGCGTAGACAGGGGCGGTATCGGGGAGCTGTTTTTT. Complete variable domain (other parts from reference TRBV9 and TRBJ2-2): DSGVTQTPKHLITATGQRVTLRCSPRSGDLSVYWYQQSLDQGLQFLIQYYNGEERAKGNILERFSAQQFPDLHSELNLSSLELGDSALYFCASSVDRGGIGELFFGEGSRLTVL.

V gene TRBV7-9 combines with J gene TRBJ1-2; 7 bases map to TRBD1. This CDR3 has 13 residues. J lost 5 bases, V lost 5 bases, and 5 bases had no gene match. Germline V gene lookup returns CDR1 SEHNR and CDR2 FQNEAQ (reference sequence). CDR3 sequence (DNA): TGTGCCAGCAGCCCTGGGACAGCATATGGCTACACCTTC. Protein: CASSPGTAYGYTF.

This clone has only one observation. This chain connects TRBV5-1 to TRBJ2-7; 9 bases are shared with TRBD2. The CDR3 runs 15 residues. Germline CDR1 SGHRS, CDR2 YFSETQ. The V gene end was trimmed by 4 bases and the J gene end by 2 bases; junction bases not matched to a gene: 7. Here the CDR3 DNA reads TGCGCCAGCAGCCCAGGAGCGGGAGGTCCCTACGAGCAGTACTTC. It codes for CASSPGAGGPYEQYF.

V usage is TRBV2 and J usage is TRBJ1-4; D remains unclear. The CDR3 is made up of 18 amino acids. V was trimmed by 6 bases and J by 0 bases, leaving 20 bases between them. Germline loops: CDR1 SNHLY, CDR2 FYNNEI. CDR3 DNA: TGTGCCAGCAGGACCGGGTCCTGGTCCCCTTCAACTAATGAAAAACTGTTTTTT. Protein sequence: CASRTGSWSPSTNEKLFF.

The chain joins TRBV10-3 to TRBJ2-1; 13 bases are a match to TRBD2. Per the germline V gene, CDR1 is ENHRY and CDR2 is SYGVKD. The V segment lost 2 bases and the J segment 4 bases; nucleotides outside the gene matches: 5. The CDR3 is 17 residues long. CDR3 DNA: TGTGCCATCAGTGAGACTAGCGGGGGGGCCGGTTACAATGAGCAGTTCTTC. Translating it yields CAISETSGGAGYNEQFF.

The chain is built from TRBV10-1 and TRBJ2-1; no reliable D call. Germline V gene data show CDR1 as WNHNN and CDR2 as SYGVQD (reference sequence). V lost 3 bases and J lost 0, with 9 bases in between. The CDR3 spans 15 residues. The CDR3 loop reads CASSDEDSSYNEQFF. CDR3 DNA: TGCGCCAGCAGTGATGAAGATAGCTCCTACAATGAGCAGTTCTTC.

This clone was seen a single time. The chain uses TRBV7-8 and TRBJ1-5, with 8 bases lining up with TRBD1. V shed 4 bases, J shed 5 bases, and the junction held 16 bases outside the gene matches. Per the germline V gene, CDR1 is SGHVS and CDR2 is FQNEAQ. The length of the CDR3 is 18 residues. The CDR3 protein is CASSSLQLAQGAHQPQHF. The CDR3 DNA sequence: TGTGCCAGCAGCTCGCTACAGCTGGCGCAGGGGGCGCATCAGCCCCAGCATTTT.

This sequence joins TRBV6-1 and TRBJ2-7; D might be TRBD2 (6 bases). V was cut by 4 bases and J by 3 bases, with 19 bases left in between. CDR1 is MNHNS, CDR2 SASEGT, per germline. The CDR3 loop spans 16 amino acids. The CDR3 DNA is TGTGCCAGCAGTGGGGGGTGGGGGGAGTGGAACTACGAGCAGTACTTC. Translation gives CASSGGWGEWNYEQYF.

In this sample, this clone turned up a few times. The genes are TRBV4-3 and TRBJ2-1; TRBD2 might be the D (6 bases). Per germline, CDR1 LGHNA and CDR2 YSLEER. V was pared by 0 bases and J by 2 bases, with 8 bases between. The CDR3 runs 15 residues. CDR3 region: CASSQDSGTYNEQFF. The CDR3 coding sequence is TGCGCCAGCAGCCAAGATAGCGGTACCTACAATGAGCAGTTCTTC.

The chain uses TRBV7-3 and TRBJ1-1; no reliable D call. Germline CDR1 and CDR2: SGHTA and FQGTGA. There are 14 residues in the CDR3. The V end was cut by 0 bases, the J end by 1 base, with 6 bases between. CDR3 coding DNA: TGTGCCAGCAGCTTAACTCCCTCGAACACTGAAGCTTTCTTT. Its translation: CASSLTPSNTEAFF. The full variable domain, its missing parts supplied by reference TRBV7-3 and TRBJ1-1, is GAGVSQTPSNKVTEKGKYVELRCDPISGHTALYWYRQSLGQGPEFLIYFQGTGAADDSGLPNDRFFAVRPEGSVSTLKIQRTERGDSAVYLCASSLTPSNTEAFFGQGTRLTVV.

J is TRBJ1-2 and V is TRBV12-5, with D unclear. CDR1 is LGHNT and CDR2 is FRNRAP in the germline V gene. With 3 bases removed from V and 8 bases from J, the gap between germline ends came to 22 bases. CDR3 length: 16 amino acids. CDR3 in amino acids: CASGLFRVPLFIGYTF. The CDR3 DNA reads TGTGCTAGTGGTTTATTCCGGGTGCCACTCTTTATCGGCTACACCTTC.

This rearrangement joins TRBV14 to TRBJ1-1; maybe TRBD1 (6 bases). Trimming cost V 1 base and J 7 bases, with 10 bases left between them. Looked up from germline, CDR1 is SGHDN and CDR2 is FVKESK. This CDR3 region has 13 residues. Written as DNA, the CDR3 is TGTGCCAGCAGCCAAGTACTACAGGGTGAAGCTTTCTTT. Residues: CASSQVLQGEAFF.

The table lists this clone with a few counts. The chain joins TRBV6-1 to TRBJ1-6, with D unresolved. CDR1 MNHNS and CDR2 SASEGT come from the germline V gene. V was clipped by 3 bases and J by 0 bases, with 9 bases between them. The CDR3 sequence is 16 residues long. The DNA of the CDR3 is TGTGCCAGCAGTGACTTCGGGAGCTCCTATAATTCACCCCTCCACTTT. Encoded protein: CASSDFGSSYNSPLHF.

The chain has TRBV20-1 and TRBJ2-1; TRBD2 is a possible D gene (6 bases). The CDR3 is 11 residues long. Germline CDR1 DFQATT, CDR2 SNEGSKA (reference sequence). This CDR3 reads CRARDLNEQFF. CDR3 bases: TGCAGAGCGCGGGACTTGAATGAGCAGTTCTTC.

The V gene is TRBV14, the J gene TRBJ1-4; 8 bases are a match to TRBD1. The germline CDR1 and CDR2 sequences are SGHDN and FVKESK. The ends lost 4 bases at V and 5 bases at J; junction bases unmatched: 15. The CDR3 totals 18 residues. The CDR3 loop reads CASSRIHGGTGGNEKLFF. For the CDR3, the DNA is TGTGCCAGCAGCCGAATTCACGGCGGGACAGGAGGGAATGAAAAACTGTTTTTT. The whole variable domain, remainder taken from reference TRBV14 and TRBJ1-4, is EAGVTQFPSHSVIEKGQTVTLRCDPISGHDNLYWYRRVMGKEIKFLLHFVKESKQDESGMPNNRFLAERTGGTYSTLKVQPAELEDSGVYFCASSRIHGGTGGNEKLFFGSGTQLSVL.

The V gene is TRBV5-1, the J gene TRBJ2-3, with D perhaps matching TRBD2 (6 bases). The length of the CDR3 is 15 residues. The V gene lost 0 bases and the J gene lost 1 base, with 9 bases spanning the gap. Germline CDR1 is SGHRS and CDR2 is YFSETQ. The CDR3 DNA is TGCGCCAGCAGCTTGGGCGGGGTCCGCACAGATACGCAGTATTTT. It yields the protein CASSLGGVRTDTQYF.